Presented here are 6 T cell receptor beta chains from one specimen sequenced in a study of blood T cell repertoires in COVID-19. Clones were read by immunoSEQ multiplex PCR, and TCRdb kept only the in-frame ones, dropping some. The data hold fewer than 150,000 clones, with roughly nine tenths observed a single time. The sequencing input was peripheral blood. These TCRs come from a human donor in a cohort sampled during active COVID-19.

This clone occurred once. The J gene is TRBJ2-4, the V gene TRBV9; the match to TRBD2 covers 9 bases. In germline, CDR1 is SGDLS, CDR2 YYNGEE. The V gene end was trimmed by 4 bases and the J gene end by 1 base; junction bases not matched to a gene: 15. The CDR3 runs 19 residues. In DNA, the CDR3 is TGTGCCAGCAGCCCCGGGGGGGCTAGCGGGATCGGGGCCAAAAACATTCAGTACTTC. Protein product: CASSPGGASGIGAKNIQYF. Based on the CDR3 plus reference TRBV9 and TRBJ2-4, the full variable domain is DSGVTQTPKHLITATGQRVTLRCSPRSGDLSVYWYQQSLDQGLQFLIQYYNGEERAKGNILERFSAQQFPDLHSELNLSSLELGDSALYFCASSPGGASGIGAKNIQYFGAGTRLSVL.

The chain carries TRBV19 and TRBJ1-5; 10 bases map to TRBD1. The CDR3 has 19 residues. V shed 11 bases and J 1 base; nucleotides not matched to a gene: 20. Germline V lookup: CDR1 LNHDA, CDR2 SQIVND (reference sequence). The CDR3 DNA follows: TGTGCCTCCCAGCGAATCGGGACAGGGGTAAGATCGAGCAATCAGCCCCAGCATTTT. It specifies CASQRIGTGVRSSNQPQHF.

The chain uses TRBV7-2 and TRBJ2-4, with TRBD1 identical over 9 bases. This CDR3 spans 15 amino acids. V shed 4 bases and J 3 bases; nucleotides not matched to a gene: 4. The germline gives CDR1 SGHTA, CDR2 FQGNSA. CDR3 residues: CASSYRTGVKNIQYF. The CDR3 coding sequence is TGTGCCAGCAGCTACAGGACAGGGGTCAAAAACATTCAGTACTTC.

The chain employs TRBV7-2 and TRBJ1-1, with 7 positions matching TRBD1. Germline CDR1 SGHTA, CDR2 FQGNSA. Trimming cost V 1 base and J 1 base; bases outside gene matches: 3. The CDR3 sequence is 15 residues long. The CDR3 DNA sequence: TGTGCCAGCAGCTTAGGAGGGACAGCGAACACTGAAGCTTTCTTT. This encodes CASSLGGTANTEAFF. Based on the CDR3 plus reference TRBV7-2 and TRBJ1-1, the full variable domain is GAGVSQSPSNKVTEKGKDVELRCDPISGHTALYWYRQSLGQGLEFLIYFQGNSAPDKSGLPSDRFSAERTGGSVSTLTIQRTQQEDSAVYLCASSLGGTANTEAFFGQGTRLTVV.

The chain carries TRBV11-2 and TRBJ2-5; 8 bases fit TRBD2. V dropped 0 bases and J dropped 4; count of bases not matched to a gene: 7. Germline V lookup: CDR1 SGHAT, CDR2 FQNNGV. CDR3 length: 16 amino acids. The CDR3 loop reads CASSLELTGGGETQYF. The CDR3 DNA follows: TGTGCCAGCAGCTTAGAGTTAACGGGAGGGGGAGAGACCCAGTACTTC.

The J gene is TRBJ2-4, the V gene TRBV29-1; D gene ambiguous. Germline V gene lookup returns CDR1 SQVTM and CDR2 ANQGSEA. With 0 bases removed from V and 1 base from J, the gap between germline ends came to 13 bases. The length of the CDR3 is 16 residues. Here the CDR3 reads CSVEDRGLVAKNIQYF. CDR3 bases: TGCAGCGTTGAAGATCGTGGCCTAGTGGCCAAAAACATTCAGTACTTC. Complete variable domain (other parts from reference TRBV29-1 and TRBJ2-4): SAVISQKPSRDICQRGTSLTIQCQVDSQVTMMFWYRQQPGQSLTLIATANQGSEATYESGFVIDKFPISRPNLTFSTLTVSNMSPEDSSIYLCSVEDRGLVAKNIQYFGAGTRLSVL.